Detailed here is one TCR beta chain. Antigen specificity is unknown. This entry belongs to a study of OX40 agonist ivuxolimab in advanced cancers. The CDR3 totals 14 residues. Germline values: CDR1 MNHEY, CDR2 SMNVEV (reference sequence). V gave up 5 bases and J gave up 2 bases; unmatched junction bases: 4. Study-wide results and limits: Expanded clones were, on average, more numerous among CD8+ T cells than CD4+. In the 0.1 to 3.0 mg/kg range, CD4+ and CD8+ blood T cells had expanded clonally by week 6.

Profiled with immunoSEQ multiplex PCR; TCRdb holds only in-frame clones, not every one. The sample shows tens of thousands of clones, about 90% of them seen only once. The TCR sequence derives from an adult with an advanced solid tumor such as melanoma, head and neck, liver or kidney cancer. V and J are TRBV27 and TRBJ2-5, with 8 bases identical to TRBD2. The sequenced sample was CD4+ or CD8+ T cells sorted from blood, obtained in a trial of the OX40 agonist ivuxolimab. Written as DNA, the CDR3 is TGTGCCAGCAGTATTAGCGGGGCTCAAGAGACCCAGTACTTC. Its protein is CASSISGAQETQYF.